The rows below give T cell receptor beta chains drawn from one sample of a study of monozygotic twins with inflammatory bowel disease. With the 5' RACE reads reprocessed, TCRdb shows one record per CDR3 protein and no DNA. The sample spans about 210,000 distinct CDR3 sequences; the ten largest clones claim more than 7.5%. The sample was blood. The receptors were sampled from a human donor with ulcerative colitis or Crohn's disease, or a healthy co-twin of an affected twin (not recorded which). Each CDR3 is given with its conserved first and last residue.

TRBV4-1	TRBJ2-3	CASSQTGQGVTDTQYF
TRBV7-9	TRBJ2-6	CASSYTSSGANVLTF
TRBV7-2	TRBJ1-1	CASSLVTGDGQAFF
TRBV2	TRBJ2-7	CASSEVAGTHEQYF
TRBV5-5	TRBJ2-5	CASSQFPFSQETQYF
TRBV12-3/TRBV12-4	TRBJ1-2	CASSFGDRGYGYTF
TRBV5-1	TRBJ2-2	CASRRQTPTGELFF
TRBV12-3/TRBV12-4	TRBJ2-1	CASSTGDEQFF
TRBV7-6	TRBJ2-4	CASSRGQGFNDKNIQYF
TRBV19	TRBJ1-5	CASRPAVGNQPQHF
TRBV12-3/TRBV12-4	TRBJ1-1	CASRELGAPEAFF
TRBV9	TRBJ2-3	CASSGRGSYSTDTQYF
TRBV6-2/TRBV6-3	TRBJ1-1	CASSYGQVNTEAFF
TRBV24-1	TRBJ2-1	CATSRPGAGNEQFF
TRBV28	TRBJ2-1	CATRTTLAAYNEQFF
TRBV20-1	TRBJ1-2	CSAPQGQGVSYGYTF
TRBV12-3/TRBV12-4	TRBJ1-2	CASSLAPGSLSYGYTF
TRBV13	TRBJ2-7	CASSPDSGSYEQYF
TRBV12-3/TRBV12-4	TRBJ1-5	CASRPGQPGQPQHF
TRBV7-9	TRBJ2-3	CASSLLRQGADTQYF
TRBV5-4	TRBJ2-2	CASSSWTSGAANTGELFF
TRBV4-3	TRBJ2-7	CASSQETSGYEQYF
TRBV2	TRBJ2-5	CASKQSPWETQYF
TRBV30	TRBJ1-3	CAWSVENTIYF
TRBV24-1	TRBJ2-3	CATSPGHPADTQYF
TRBV4-1	TRBJ2-1	CASSQESGSNLQAFYNEQFF
TRBV18	TRBJ2-7	CASSQSNEQYF
TRBV7-2	TRBJ2-2	CASSFSAEAGELFF
TRBV12-3/TRBV12-4	TRBJ1-1	CASSIRPLNTEAFF
TRBV7-8	TRBJ2-1	CASSLGTVKVQFF
TRBV20-1	TRBJ2-3	CSARTSVSPDTQYF
TRBV5-1	TRBJ2-2	CASSTVRDTGELFF
TRBV27	TRBJ2-3	CASSPPPGLAGTSDTQYF
TRBV7-3	TRBJ1-1	CASGTGINTEAFF
TRBV7-2	TRBJ2-1	CASSLGLPAGSYNEQFF
TRBV20-1	TRBJ1-1	CSATGGGPEAFF
TRBV12-3/TRBV12-4	TRBJ2-7	CASTLDSSYEQYF
TRBV4-1	TRBJ2-7	CASSQGPRGAEQYF